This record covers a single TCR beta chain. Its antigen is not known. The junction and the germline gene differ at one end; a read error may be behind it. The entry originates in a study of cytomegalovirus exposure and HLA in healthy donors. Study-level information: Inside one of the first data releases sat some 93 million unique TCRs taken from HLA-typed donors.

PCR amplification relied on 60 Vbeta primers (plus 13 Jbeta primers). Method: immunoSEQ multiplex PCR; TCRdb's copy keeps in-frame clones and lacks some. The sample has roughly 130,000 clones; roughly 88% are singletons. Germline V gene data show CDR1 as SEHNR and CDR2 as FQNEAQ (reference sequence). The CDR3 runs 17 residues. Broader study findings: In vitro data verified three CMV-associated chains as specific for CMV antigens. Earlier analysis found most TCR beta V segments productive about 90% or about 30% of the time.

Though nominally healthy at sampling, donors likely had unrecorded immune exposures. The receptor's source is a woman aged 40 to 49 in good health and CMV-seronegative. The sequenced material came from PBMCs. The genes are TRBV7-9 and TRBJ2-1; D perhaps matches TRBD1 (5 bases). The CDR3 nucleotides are TGTTCCAGCAGCTTAGTGGTTTTGCAGGGTCAATCGGATGAGCAGTTCTTC. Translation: CSSSLVVLQGQSDEQFF.